The 8 T cell receptor beta chains below come from one sample, sequenced in a study of T-cell reconstitution after alpha-beta-depleted transplantation in children. The TCRbeta library incorporated unique molecular identifiers. TCRdb passed the PCR reads through MiXCR, listing each CDR3 protein once. The sample consists of 490,000 or so distinct CDR3 sequences, around 12% of them appearing once. The input for sequencing was PBMCs from the stem cell graft donor, taken from the stem cell graft. The receptors shown here come from a human donor who donated a stem cell graft to a child with combined immunodeficiency.

The V and J genes are TRBV6-4 and TRBJ2-3; possible D gene TRBD1, 7 bases. From germline, CDR1 is MRHNA and CDR2 SNTAGT. This CDR3 has 16 amino acids. V was cut by 0 bases and J by 0 bases, with 10 bases left in between. CDR3 in amino acids: CASSDSQGGSTDTQYF. CDR3 nucleotide sequence: TGTGCCAGCAGTGACTCGCAGGGGGGAAGCACAGATACGCAGTATTTT.

The rearrangement links TRBV15 to TRBJ2-5; 7 bases match TRBD2. With V trimmed by 2 bases and J by 2 bases, 2 bases remained unmatched. Per the germline V gene, CDR1 is LNHNV and CDR2 is YYDKDF (reference sequence). CDR3 length: 14 residues. The CDR3 region is CATSRLAVQETQYF. CDR3 nucleotides: TGTGCCACCAGCAGACTAGCGGTTCAAGAGACCCAGTACTTC.

This sequence joins TRBV7-9 and TRBJ2-3, with D tentatively TRBD1 (6 bases). Germline V CDR1 and CDR2: SEHNR, FQNEAQ (reference sequence). The V and J ends lost 11 bases and 4 bases respectively, with 22 bases between them. This CDR3 is built from 15 residues. The CDR3 region has the DNA TGTGCCGATGAAGGCCAGGGGTCGTATGCAGATACGCAGTATTTT. Residues: CADEGQGSYADTQYF.

The chain recombines TRBV7-8 with TRBJ2-7; possibly TRBD1 for D (5 bases). With 4 bases removed from V and 5 bases from J, the gap between germline ends came to 6 bases. This CDR3 contains 11 residues. Germline lookup yields CDR1 SGHVS and CDR2 FQNEAQ. CDR3 region: CASSWGDEQYF. The CDR3 DNA reads as TGTGCCAGCAGCTGGGGCGACGAGCAGTACTTC. Full variable domain (rest looked up from reference TRBV7-8 and TRBJ2-7): GAGVSQSPRYKVAKRGQDVALRCDPISGHVSLFWYQQALGQGPEFLTYFQNEAQLDKSGLPSDRFFAERPEGSVSTLKIQRTQQEDSAVYLCASSWGDEQYFGPGTRLTVT.

The V and J genes are TRBV7-9 and TRBJ1-5; D ambiguous. There are 15 residues in the CDR3. Germline V lookup: CDR1 SEHNR, CDR2 FQNEAQ (reference sequence). Trimming removed 5 bases at V and 4 bases at J, with 15 bases between. CDR3 sequence reads: CASSTSTVGNQPQHF. CDR3 nucleotide sequence: TGTGCCAGCAGCACTAGCACCGTGGGGAATCAGCCCCAGCATTTT.

The table lists this clonotype with many counts. The genes are TRBV4-3 and TRBJ2-2; no reliable D call. Per the germline V gene, CDR1 is LGHNA and CDR2 is YSLEER. Trimming left V 0 bases short and J 3 bases short, with 5 bases between. This CDR3 contains 14 residues. The CDR3 region is CASSQDRYTGELFF. In DNA form, the CDR3 reads TGCGCCAGCAGCCAAGATAGGTACACCGGGGAGCTGTTTTTT.

In this sample, this clonotype turned up many times. This sequence joins TRBV19 and TRBJ1-1, with TRBD1 matching over 7 bases. Unmatched junction bases numbered 2, after V lost 4 bases and J lost 3 bases. CDR3 length equals 13 residues. The V gene's germline CDR1 is LNHDA and CDR2 SQIVND (reference sequence). The CDR3 here is CASSRQGDTEAFF. The CDR3 DNA follows: TGTGCCAGTAGTAGACAGGGAGACACTGAAGCTTTCTTT.

The chain couples TRBV4-2 to TRBJ2-2, with D uncertain. Germline assignment: CDR1 LGHNA and CDR2 YNFKEQ. There are 15 residues in the CDR3. Trimming took off 0 bases at V and 4 bases at J, with 9 bases between the two ends. The CDR3, as DNA: TGTGCCAGCAGCCAAGATTGGAGACCCACCGGGGAGCTGTTTTTT. Its protein is CASSQDWRPTGELFF.